Shown below are 30 T cell receptor beta chains from a single sample sequenced in a study of blood T cell dynamics during melanoma immunotherapy. The data were produced by immunoSEQ multiplex PCR, yet TCRdb's version contains in-frame clones alone and is incomplete. The table has around 10,000 clones, about four fifths seen once. Documented time point: week 3, after first cycle of checkpoint inhibitor. The material sequenced was blood, taken from a patient treated with checkpoint blockade. Receptors originate from a human donor with melanoma.

The chain links TRBV19 to TRBJ1-2; perhaps TRBD1 as D (6 bases). V gave up 7 bases and J gave up 3 bases, with 18 bases separating them. The CDR3 contains 15 residues. Germline values: CDR1 LNHDA, CDR2 SQIVND (reference sequence). CDR3 sequence reads: CASIEQGVGDYGYTF. CDR3 in DNA: TGTGCCAGTATCGAACAGGGTGTGGGGGACTATGGCTACACCTTC.

The J gene is TRBJ1-5, the V gene TRBV10-3, with TRBD1 identical over 10 bases. This CDR3 spans 14 amino acids. CDR1 is ENHRY and CDR2 is SYGVKD in the germline V gene. Germline trimming cut 8 bases from V and 7 bases from J; bases unmatched to any gene: 8. CDR3 nucleotide sequence: TGTGCCATCCGAGACAGGGGGCTAGAGCAGCCCCAGCATTTT. This gives the protein CAIRDRGLEQPQHF.

The chain carries TRBV4-1 and TRBJ1-2, with no clear D. V shed 4 bases and J shed 4 bases, with 13 bases lying between them. The V gene's germline CDR1 is MGHRA and CDR2 YSYEKL. This CDR3 contains 14 residues. The CDR3 coding sequence is TGCGCCAGCAGCCGTCCAGATACTTTCTATGGCTACACCTTC. Translating gives CASSRPDTFYGYTF.

The chain employs TRBV6-1 and TRBJ2-2; 8 nucleotides agree with TRBD1. The CDR3 length is 16 residues. V was pared by 4 bases and J by 5 bases, with 9 bases of the junction left unmatched. The germline CDR1 and CDR2 sequences are MNHNS and SASEGT. CDR3 sequence reads: CASSGLTGESTGELFF. Here the CDR3 DNA reads TGTGCCAGCAGTGGTTTGACAGGGGAGAGTACCGGGGAGCTGTTTTTT.

The chain has TRBV5-6 and TRBJ1-1; D not resolved. V was cut by 4 bases and J by 0 bases, with 10 bases left in between. The V gene's germline CDR1 is SGHDT and CDR2 YYEEEE. The length of the CDR3 is 14 residues. This CDR3 reads CASSVRRVNTEAFF. In DNA, the CDR3 is TGTGCCAGCAGCGTCCGACGGGTGAACACTGAAGCTTTCTTT.

This clone was seen just once. The gene calls are TRBV4-2 and TRBJ2-1, with TRBD2 identical over 8 bases. V trimming: 1 base; J trimming: 3 bases; junction bases outside the gene matches: 2. The CDR3 spans 15 residues. Germline CDR1 is LGHNA and CDR2 is YNFKEQ. The CDR3 region is CASSQVGRVYNEQFF. In DNA, the CDR3 is TGTGCCAGCAGCCAAGTCGGGAGGGTCTACAATGAGCAGTTCTTC.

The chain couples TRBV28 to TRBJ1-2, with a weak D call TRBD1 (6 bases). In germline, CDR1 is MDHEN, CDR2 SYDVKM. Trimming left V 6 bases short and J 2 bases short, with 16 bases between. This CDR3 is built from 15 residues. In nucleotides, the CDR3 is TGTGCCAGCAGCCAAGGACAGCTTCAGAACTATGGCTACACCTTC. Encoded protein: CASSQGQLQNYGYTF.

This clone was picked up one time. The chain employs TRBV6-6 and TRBJ1-1; unclear D gene. The germline V and J ends were trimmed by 2 bases and 0 bases, with 4 bases remaining between them. This CDR3 has 13 residues. The germline V gene has CDR1 MNHNY and CDR2 SVGAGI (reference sequence). The CDR3 DNA follows: TGTGCCAGCAGTTACGCTATGAACACTGAAGCTTTCTTT. Translation: CASSYAMNTEAFF.

The chain links TRBV30 to TRBJ2-3, with D tentatively TRBD1 (5 bases). Trimming took off 0 bases at V and 0 bases at J, with 10 bases between the two ends. The V gene's germline CDR1 is GTSNPN and CDR2 SVGIG (reference sequence). The CDR3 contains 15 residues. The chain's CDR3 is CAWSVWQGSTDTQYF. The CDR3 region has the DNA TGTGCCTGGAGTGTATGGCAGGGTAGCACAGATACGCAGTATTTT.

V gene TRBV6-1 combines with J gene TRBJ2-1, with 10 bases that match TRBD2. Trimming cost V 2 bases and J 14 bases; bases outside gene matches: 18. Germline values: CDR1 MNHNS, CDR2 SASEGT. The CDR3 spans 17 residues. The CDR3 sequence is CASSESIAGGPPVVEFF. The CDR3 bases are TGTGCCAGCAGTGAATCTATAGCGGGGGGACCCCCTGTCGTGGAGTTCTTC.

The genes are TRBV28 and TRBJ1-1; perhaps TRBD1 as D (6 bases). The CDR3 is 13 amino acids. Trimming shortened V by 5 bases and J by 1 base, and 8 bases separated the two germline ends. In germline, CDR1 is MDHEN, CDR2 SYDVKM. This CDR3 is CASSPQGNTEAFF. The CDR3 region has the DNA TGTGCCAGCAGTCCACAGGGGAACACTGAAGCTTTCTTT.

The chain recombines TRBV28 with TRBJ1-5, with D tentatively TRBD1 (5 bases). Per germline, CDR1 MDHEN and CDR2 SYDVKM. This CDR3 comprises 15 residues. Trimming took 8 bases from V and 7 from J, leaving 21 bases between them. CDR3 DNA sequence: TGTGCCAGCGTAGAAGGTATGGACAACCGACAGCCCCAGCATTTT. Translation: CASVEGMDNRQPQHF.

The chain employs TRBV6-5 and TRBJ1-5; 9 bases map to TRBD1. This CDR3 region has 15 residues. V lost 6 bases and J lost 1; bases outside the gene matches: 4. Germline assignment: CDR1 MNHEY and CDR2 SVGAGI. The CDR3 DNA follows: TGTGCCAGCAGGTGGACAGGGGAAAGCAATCAGCCCCAGCATTTT. Translation gives CASRWTGESNQPQHF.

This chain connects TRBV10-2 to TRBJ2-7; tentatively, D is TRBD1 or TRBD2 (6 bases each). The V gene lost 2 bases and the J gene lost 6 bases, with 8 bases spanning the gap. CDR1 and CDR2 from the germline V gene are WSHSY and SAAADI. CDR3 size: 12 residues. CDR3 DNA: TGCGCCAGCAGTGAGAAGGGGGGCGAGCAGTACGTC. Protein product: CASSEKGGEQYV.

The V and J genes are TRBV5-8 and TRBJ2-1; D might be TRBD1 (5 bases). Trimming stripped 4 bases from V and 6 bases from J, with 14 bases between. The CDR3 covers 14 residues. CDR1 and CDR2 (germline): SGHTS, YDEGEE. The CDR3 reads CASSITGDGNEQFF. CDR3 in DNA: TGTGCCAGCAGCATTACAGGTGATGGCAATGAGCAGTTCTTC. Filled out from reference TRBV5-8 and TRBJ2-1, the complete variable domain reads EAGVTQSPTHLIKTRGQQATLRCSPISGHTSVYWYQQALGLGLQFLLWYDEGEERNRGNFPPRFSGRQFPNYSSELNVNALELEDSALYLCASSITGDGNEQFFGPGTRLTVL.

The CDR3 DNA reads as TGTGCCAGCAGTCCGGCGGGGGTGAAGACAGATACGCAGTATTTT. Residues: CASSPAGVKTDTQYF. The chain employs TRBV5-4 and TRBJ2-3, with 7 bases aligning to TRBD2. From germline, CDR1 is SGHNT and CDR2 YYREEE (reference sequence). J lost 3 bases, V lost 5 bases, and 9 bases had no gene match. This CDR3 region has 15 residues.

The chain has TRBV6-6 and TRBJ1-5, with no clear D. Germline-derived CDR1 and CDR2 are MNHNY and SVGAGI (reference sequence). V gave up 0 bases and J gave up 7 bases, with 4 bases separating them. The CDR3 loop spans 12 amino acids. The CDR3 is CASSYSDQPQHF. In DNA form, the CDR3 reads TGTGCCAGCAGTTACTCAGACCAGCCCCAGCATTTT.

The chain recombines TRBV5-1 with TRBJ1-4; no reliable D call. The V end was cut by 3 bases, the J end by 5 bases, with 5 bases between. The germline gives CDR1 SGHRS, CDR2 YFSETQ. The CDR3 consists of 12 residues. The CDR3 DNA is TGCGCCAGCAGCTCTCCAAATGAAAAACTGTTTTTT. As protein: CASSSPNEKLFF.

This chain connects TRBV6-1 to TRBJ1-6; 9 nucleotides line up with TRBD1. With 4 bases clipped from V and 9 bases from J, the junction kept 7 bases outside the gene matches. CDR1 is MNHNS, CDR2 SASEGT, per germline. The CDR3 length is 15 residues. CDR3: CASSAKQGAGSPLHF. DNA of the CDR3: TGTGCCAGCAGTGCCAAACAGGGGGCAGGTTCACCCCTCCACTTT.

The J gene is TRBJ2-1, the V gene TRBV7-8; 11 bases line up with TRBD2. The junction had 9 bases not matched to a gene; V was cut back by 3 bases and J by 2 bases. The CDR3 has 18 residues. The germline V gene has CDR1 SGHVS and CDR2 FQNEAQ. The CDR3 here is CASSLRSSSGRTYNEQFF. CDR3 bases: TGTGCCAGCAGCTTGCGATCGTCTAGCGGGAGGACCTACAATGAGCAGTTCTTC.

The rearrangement joins TRBV2 to TRBJ1-2; the match to TRBD1 covers 9 bases. The CDR3 extends over 15 amino acids. The germline V gene encodes CDR1 SNHLY and CDR2 FYNNEI. Trimming took 4 bases from V and 4 from J; bases not matched to a gene: 7. Here the CDR3 DNA reads TGTGCCAGCAGTGGTGGGACAGGGTTTACCTATGGCTACACCTTC. This translates into CASSGGTGFTYGYTF.

The chain has TRBV28 and TRBJ1-2, with TRBD1 matching 8 bases. After removal of 4 bases from V and 8 bases from J, the junction contained 12 bases not matched to a gene. This CDR3 has 15 amino acids. The germline V gene encodes CDR1 MDHEN and CDR2 SYDVKM. Written as DNA, the CDR3 is TGTGCCAGCAGTTCGACAGGGGTTCGGGCGGCAGGCTACACCTTC. Protein: CASSSTGVRAAGYTF.

The V gene is TRBV15, the J gene TRBJ2-1; weak D call: TRBD2 (5 bases). The CDR3 consists of 14 residues. CDR1 is LNHNV and CDR2 is YYDKDF in the germline V gene (reference sequence). V was clipped by 5 bases and J by 6 bases, with 14 bases between them. The CDR3 region is CATSGGLQRNEQFF. Here the CDR3 DNA reads TGTGCCACCAGCGGAGGCCTACAGCGCAATGAGCAGTTCTTC.

This clone showed up just a few times. V and J are TRBV7-9 and TRBJ1-2; no clear D gene. The CDR3 runs to 15 residues. Germline CDR1 is SEHNR and CDR2 is FQNEAQ (reference sequence). The V end lost 3 bases, the J end lost 8 bases, and 19 bases lay between the germline ends. DNA of the CDR3: TGTGCCAGCAGCTTGGGTGGGCGCTCTACTGAAGGCTACACCTTC. Translation gives CASSLGGRSTEGYTF.

The rearrangement uses TRBV14 and TRBJ1-6; D is undetermined. CDR3 length: 17 amino acids. The V end was cut by 4 bases, the J end by 0 bases, with 13 bases between. Germline assignment: CDR1 SGHDN and CDR2 FVKESK. CDR3 loop: CASSLARGSSYNSPLHF. In DNA form, the CDR3 reads TGTGCCAGCAGCCTCGCCCGCGGAAGCTCCTATAATTCACCCCTCCACTTT.

The chain combines TRBV6-1 with TRBJ2-1; D is unclear. The length of the CDR3 is 14 residues. Germline CDR1 and CDR2: MNHNS and SASEGT. Between the trimmed V and J ends, which lost 2 bases and 4 bases, there was a span of 9 bases. The CDR3 loop is CASSEPPAYNEQFF. The CDR3 bases are TGTGCCAGCAGTGAACCGCCAGCTTACAATGAGCAGTTCTTC.

This clone was seen a few times. The gene calls are TRBV6-1 and TRBJ1-5; D is unclear. With 5 bases removed from V and 4 bases from J, the gap between germline ends came to 12 bases. Germline V gene sequence: CDR1 MNHNS, CDR2 SASEGT. CDR3 length: 14 residues. The CDR3 protein is CASSSSEVNQPQHF. The CDR3 DNA follows: TGTGCCAGCAGTAGCAGCGAGGTTAATCAGCCCCAGCATTTT.

The V and J genes are TRBV6-1 and TRBJ1-6; TRBD1 aligns across 7 bases. CDR3 size: 15 residues. V dropped 4 bases and J dropped 6; count of bases not matched to a gene: 6. From germline, CDR1 is MNHNS and CDR2 SASEGT. DNA for the CDR3: TGTGCCAGCAGTGGGGACAGCCTAGTTAATTCACCCCTCCACTTT. This encodes CASSGDSLVNSPLHF.

The rearrangement uses TRBV7-3 and TRBJ2-1; no definite D call. V lost 5 bases and J lost 9, with 20 bases in between. The V gene's germline CDR1 is SGHTA and CDR2 FQGTGA. The CDR3 runs 15 residues. CDR3 loop: CASSPLVIPGGEQFF. The CDR3 DNA sequence: TGTGCCAGCAGCCCCCTAGTAATCCCCGGCGGTGAGCAGTTCTTC. The entire variable domain, with the rest obtained from reference TRBV7-3 and TRBJ2-1, is as follows: GAGVSQTPSNKVTEKGKYVELRCDPISGHTALYWYRQSLGQGPEFLIYFQGTGAADDSGLPNDRFFAVRPEGSVSTLKIQRTERGDSAVYLCASSPLVIPGGEQFFGPGTRLTVL.

The CDR3 region has the DNA TGTGCCAGTTCCCCGGGAGGGGGAACCACCGGGGAGCTGTTTTTT. Amino acid sequence: CASSPGGGTTGELFF. The J gene is TRBJ2-2, the V gene TRBV19, with 8 nucleotides matching TRBD2. The CDR3 is 15 residues long. From germline, CDR1 is LNHDA and CDR2 SQIVND (reference sequence). V shed 8 bases, J shed 4 bases, and the junction held 9 bases outside the gene matches. Filled out from reference TRBV19 and TRBJ2-2, the complete variable domain reads DGGITQSPKYLFRKEGQNVTLSCEQNLNHDAMYWYRQDPGQGLRLIYYSQIVNDFQKGDIAEGYSVSREKKESFPLTVTSAQKNPTAFYLCASSPGGGTTGELFFGEGSRLTVL.